The 13 T cell receptor beta chains in this list originate from one sample, sequenced in a study of T cell responses to AZD1222 COVID-19 vaccine. TCRdb's table, derived via immunoSEQ multiplex PCR, lists solely in-frame clones and lacks some. The top ten clones hold 1.5% to 2% of a sample with approximately 140,000 clones, approximately 92% of them seen once. The specimen was peripheral blood, collected 28 days after the second AZD1222 dose. The origin of the receptors is an adult who received the AZD1222 COVID-19 vaccine.

The genes are TRBV6-2 or TRBV6-3 and TRBJ2-7; 13 bases agree with TRBD2. This CDR3 spans 16 amino acids. Germline values: CDR1 MNHEY, CDR2 SVGEGT. With 5 bases clipped from V and 6 bases from J, the junction kept 10 bases outside the gene matches. The CDR3 is CASSPRTSGSRFEQYV. In DNA, the CDR3 is TGTGCCAGCAGTCCCCGGACTAGCGGGAGTCGTTTCGAGCAGTACGTC.

This rearrangement joins TRBV7-2 to TRBJ1-3; D possibly corresponds to TRBD1 (6 bases). Germline CDR1 and CDR2: SGHTA and FQGNSA. The CDR3 covers 13 residues. V lost 4 bases, J lost 8 bases, and 12 bases lay in between. The CDR3 region has the DNA TGTGCCAGCAGCTCATCAGGGGACCACACCATATATTTT. It encodes CASSSSGDHTIYF.

The chain carries TRBV11-3 and TRBJ1-1; D remains ambiguous. This CDR3 region has 13 residues. CDR1 is SGHNT, CDR2 YENEEA, per germline. Trimming stripped 3 bases from V and 1 base from J, with 6 bases between. The CDR3 spells CASSFTANTEAFF. CDR3 in DNA: TGTGCCAGCAGCTTTACAGCGAACACTGAAGCTTTCTTT.

The chain is built from TRBV7-8 and TRBJ1-1; TRBD1 aligns across 9 bases. The V gene's germline CDR1 is SGHVS and CDR2 FQNEAQ. The CDR3 length is 14 residues. With 6 bases clipped from V and 5 bases from J, the junction kept 7 bases outside the gene matches. Here the CDR3 DNA reads TGTGCCAGCAGACTAGGACAGGGGAGGACTGAAGCTTTCTTT. This encodes CASRLGQGRTEAFF.

This clone showed up just once. Here the CDR3 reads CASSDGGWASEAFF. The CDR3 DNA reads as TGTGCCAGCAGTGACGGGGGTTGGGCTTCTGAAGCTTTCTTT. The chain employs TRBV6-4 and TRBJ1-1; possible D gene TRBD1, 5 bases. This CDR3 contains 14 residues. Deletions cut 2 bases from V and 6 bases from J, with 13 bases between. Germline values: CDR1 MRHNA, CDR2 SNTAGT.

This clone appeared once. The CDR3 nucleotides read TGTGCCAGCAGGATGGACAGGCGCCACACCATATATTTT. Its protein product is CASRMDRRHTIYF. V and J are TRBV6-5 and TRBJ1-3; 7 bases align to TRBD1. Trimming cost V 6 bases and J 8 bases; bases outside gene matches: 7. Looked up from germline, CDR1 is MNHEY and CDR2 is SVGAGI. This CDR3 comprises 13 residues.

The chain combines TRBV6-4 with TRBJ2-2, with 8 bases aligning to TRBD2. The V segment lost 3 bases and the J segment 6 bases; nucleotides outside the gene matches: 6. CDR1 is MRHNA, CDR2 SNTAGT, per germline. The CDR3 is made up of 15 amino acids. CDR3: CASSERAGEAGELFF. CDR3 DNA: TGTGCCAGCAGTGAACGAGCGGGGGAGGCCGGGGAGCTGTTTTTT.

The rearrangement joins TRBV5-6 to TRBJ1-2; 9 positions match TRBD1. The V segment lost 3 bases and the J segment 4 bases; nucleotides outside the gene matches: 4. CDR1 SGHDT and CDR2 YYEEEE come from the germline V gene. This CDR3 has 14 amino acids. Here the CDR3 reads CASSSGQGPYGYTF. The DNA for the CDR3 is TGTGCCAGCAGCTCGGGACAGGGCCCCTATGGCTACACCTTC.

This clone appeared once. This chain joins TRBV7-2 and TRBJ2-3, with 7 bases fitting TRBD2. CDR1 SGHTA and CDR2 FQGNSA come from the germline V gene. V lost 3 bases and J lost 0; bases outside the gene matches: 6. CDR3 length: 16 amino acids. CDR3 in DNA: TGTGCCAGCAGCTTCCGCAGCGGGGCTAGCACAGATACGCAGTATTTT. Encoded protein: CASSFRSGASTDTQYF.

The chain links TRBV27 to TRBJ1-1; D is unclear. Per germline, CDR1 MNHEY and CDR2 SMNVEV (reference sequence). V was trimmed by 4 bases and J by 5 bases, leaving 11 bases between them. The CDR3 sequence is 13 residues long. CDR3 protein: CASSSALRTEAFF. The CDR3 nucleotides are TGTGCCAGCAGTTCCGCCCTCCGAACTGAAGCTTTCTTT.

V gene TRBV3-1 (or the pseudogene TRBV3-2) combines with J gene TRBJ2-1; 9 bases map to TRBD2. V was clipped by 2 bases and J by 6 bases; unmatched bases: 5. Looked up from germline, CDR1 is LGHDT and CDR2 is YNNKEL (reference sequence). This CDR3 has 15 residues. The CDR3 nucleotides read TGTGCCAGCAGCCAACCGGGACTAGCTGTCAATGAGCAGTTCTTC. This gives the protein CASSQPGLAVNEQFF.

This clone was found once. The V and J genes are TRBV11-2 and TRBJ2-7, with 10 bases lining up with TRBD2. The CDR3 runs 18 residues. With V trimmed by 5 bases and J by 3 bases, 16 bases remained unmatched. Germline V gene lookup returns CDR1 SGHAT and CDR2 FQNNGV. CDR3 sequence reads: CASSPRGGLAGVNYEQYV. CDR3 coding DNA: TGTGCCAGCAGCCCTAGGGGGGGGCTAGCGGGAGTGAACTACGAGCAGTACGTC.

The chain has TRBV10-3 and TRBJ1-1, with 9 nucleotides matching TRBD1. Germline V gene lookup returns CDR1 ENHRY and CDR2 SYGVKD. The CDR3 sequence is 15 residues long. V gave up 5 bases and J gave up 1 base; unmatched junction bases: 5. The CDR3 nucleotides are TGTGCCATCAGTACCAGGACAGGGGCGAACACTGAAGCTTTCTTT. Translated: CAISTRTGANTEAFF.